This T cell receptor beta chain was documented in a study of cytotoxic CD8 clonotypes in ibrutinib-treated CLL. Clones were read by immunoSEQ multiplex PCR, and TCRdb kept only the in-frame ones, dropping some. Here the sample spans about 84,000 clones, more than 70% being singletons. The CDR3 loop spans 12 amino acids. V lost 5 bases and J 8 bases, leaving 9 bases between the germline ends. Germline V gene data show CDR1 as MDHEN and CDR2 as SYDVKM. On this clone itself: Antigen: not known.

Whole-study results and caveats: Under therapy, public clonotypes either contracted or stayed stable, and they were uncommon. At progression, clonality fell back toward baseline after rising at ibrutinib response.

V usage is TRBV28 and J usage is TRBJ1-4; the D is unclear. This TCR derives from a human donor with chronic lymphocytic leukemia. Specimen: PBMCs, collected before ibrutinib treatment. CDR3 amino acids: CASSLSGEKLFF. CDR3 bases: TGTGCCAGCAGTCTGAGTGGGGAAAAACTGTTTTTT.